Listed below are T cell receptor beta chains from one sample, sequenced in a study of blood T cell repertoires in COVID-19. Only in-frame clones appear in the TCRdb table, and some are missing; sequencing was by immunoSEQ multiplex PCR. Among more than 200,000 clones listed, about 85% were seen once. The sample consisted of PBMCs or T cells enriched from blood (not recorded which). The receptors here all came from a man aged 25 to 40 who had recovered from COVID-19. The CDR3 runs from the conserved cysteine through the conserved F or W. The order of the fields is J gene, V gene, D gene, clone size, CDR3 protein, CDR3 DNA. D genes are given only for firm matches. Clone size is stated in some rows and not others, as once, few, many or a class when expanded.

TRBJ2-1	TRBV12-3/TRBV12-4	TRBD2	.	CASSSTSSGIF	TGTGCCAGCAGCTCGACTAGCAGTGGGATCTTC
TRBJ2-2	TRBV18	TRBD2	few	CASSPEATSGRTGELFF	TGTGCCAGCTCACCGGAAGCGACTAGCGGGAGGACCGGGGAGCTGTTTTTT
TRBJ2-3	TRBV24-1	TRBD2	.	CATSETSGRTDTQYF	TGTGCCACCAGTGAAACTAGCGGGCGCACAGATACGCAGTATTTT
TRBJ1-1	TRBV19	.	.	CASSGGQYIDEAFF	TGTGCCAGTAGTGGAGGACAGTACATAGATGAAGCTTTCTTT
TRBJ2-1	TRBV6-8	TRBD2	.	CASSSSGTSGRADFYNEQFF	TGTGCCAGCAGTTCCTCCGGGACTAGCGGGAGAGCCGACTTCTACAATGAGCAGTTCTTC
TRBJ1-2	TRBV19	.	.	CASSNRVDYGYTF	TGTGCCAGTAGCAACAGGGTGGACTATGGCTACACCTTC
TRBJ1-1	TRBV28	.	.	CASSLHLNTEAFF	TGTGCCAGCAGTTTACATTTGAACACTGAAGCTTTCTTT
TRBJ2-1	TRBV18	.	.	CASSPPNTYEQFF	TGTGCCAGCTCACCCCCGAACACCTATGAGCAGTTCTTC
TRBJ2-3	TRBV18	.	.	CASSGEDTDTQYF	TGTGCCAGTTCAGGGGAGGACACAGATACGCAGTATTTT
TRBJ2-7	TRBV30	TRBD2	.	CAWTDGRAAYEQYF	TGTGCCTGGACCGACGGGAGGGCTGCCTACGAGCAGTACTTC
TRBJ1-1	TRBV7-3	.	.	CASSLGQNTEAFF	TGTGCCAGCAGCTTAGGACAGAACACTGAAGCTTTCTTT
TRBJ2-2	TRBV27	.	.	CASRTTDLNTGELFF	TGTGCCAGCAGAACGACAGATTTAAACACCGGGGAGCTGTTTTTT
TRBJ2-5	TRBV6-2/TRBV6-3	.	.	CASSYSRETQYF	TGTGCCAGCAGTTACTCGAGGGAGACCCAGTACTTC
TRBJ2-7	TRBV7-9	.	.	CASSPNPLVIHEQYF	TGTGCCAGCAGCCCGAATCCACTAGTAATCCACGAGCAGTACTTC
TRBJ1-2	TRBV18	TRBD1	.	CASSPGQGVNYGYTF	TGTGCCAGCTCACCGGGACAGGGAGTGAACTATGGCTACACCTTC
TRBJ1-2	TRBV19	TRBD1	.	CASSIGRDSGYTF	TGTGCCAGTAGTATAGGCAGGGACAGTGGCTACACCTTC
TRBJ1-5	TRBV30	.	.	CAWSDQGWGSNQPQHF	TGTGCCTGGAGTGATCAGGGATGGGGTAGCAATCAGCCCCAGCATTTT
TRBJ2-7	TRBV2	.	.	CASKGLVVTYEQYF	TGTGCCAGCAAGGGACTGGTAGTAACCTACGAGCAGTACTTC
TRBJ1-5	TRBV29-1	.	once	CSVSKGSGQPQHF	TGCAGCGTCTCAAAAGGGTCAGGGCAGCCCCAGCATTTT
TRBJ1-2	TRBV5-1	.	.	CASSLNYGGYTF	TGCGCCAGCAGCTTGAACTACGGTGGCTACACCTTC
TRBJ1-2	TRBV5-1	TRBD1	.	CASSPGTGRANYGYTF	TGCGCCAGCAGCCCCGGGACAGGGAGAGCTAACTATGGCTACACCTTC
TRBJ1-2	TRBV6-5	TRBD1	.	CASTSHGDRDGYTF	TGTGCCAGCACCTCCCACGGGGACAGAGATGGCTACACCTTC
TRBJ1-2	TRBV5-1	.	.	CASSRRGDYGYTF	TGCGCCAGCAGTCGAAGGGGCGACTATGGCTACACCTTC
TRBJ1-1	TRBV12-5	.	.	CASGEGWNTEAFF	TGTGCTAGCGGGGAGGGGTGGAACACTGAAGCTTTCTTT
TRBJ1-5	TRBV7-2	TRBD1	.	CASSLWDRGATQPQHF	TGTGCCAGCAGCTTATGGGACAGGGGCGCAACTCAGCCCCAGCATTTT
TRBJ1-3	TRBV2	TRBD1	.	CASSAQGAPGNTIYF	TGTGCCAGCAGTGCACAGGGGGCGCCTGGAAACACCATATATTTT
TRBJ2-1	TRBV7-2	.	once	CASSFPYGGNEQFF	TGTGCCAGCAGCTTCCCATACGGGGGTAATGAGCAGTTCTTC
TRBJ2-1	TRBV3-1/TRBV3-2	TRBD1	.	CASSQLSGQGAGEQFF	TGTGCCAGCAGCCAATTAAGTGGGCAGGGGGCCGGTGAGCAGTTCTTC
TRBJ1-5	TRBV14	.	.	CASSPGGRELQHF	TGTGCCAGCAGCCCGGGGGGGCGCGAGCTCCAGCATTTT
TRBJ1-2	TRBV28	TRBD1	.	CASSLFDRARGYTF	TGTGCCAGCAGTTTGTTTGACAGGGCTCGTGGCTACACCTTC
TRBJ1-5	TRBV30	.	.	CAWNVREGNQPQHF	TGTGCCTGGAATGTCAGGGAAGGCAATCAGCCCCAGCATTTT
TRBJ2-5	TRBV4-2	.	.	CASSETRDYNLQETQYF	TGTGCCAGCAGTGAAACACGAGACTACAATCTTCAAGAGACCCAGTACTTC
TRBJ2-1	TRBV30	.	.	CAWSRPGAASSYNEQFF	TGTGCCTGGAGTAGACCGGGAGCGGCCAGCTCCTACAATGAGCAGTTCTTC
TRBJ2-7	TRBV25-1	TRBD1	.	CASSDASRGRYEQYF	TGTGCCAGCAGTGACGCCTCCAGGGGGCGGTACGAGCAGTACTTC
TRBJ1-2	TRBV5-1	TRBD1	.	CASSLIGGGYTF	TGCGCCAGCAGCTTGATAGGGGGCGGCTACACCTTC
TRBJ1-4	TRBV25-1	TRBD1	.	CASSDRTGHEKLFF	TGTGCCAGCAGTGATAGGACAGGGCACGAAAAACTGTTTTTT
TRBJ2-2	TRBV4-1	.	few	CASSRPQDLLLTGELFF	TGCGCCAGCAGCCGCCCACAGGATCTACTCCTCACCGGGGAGCTGTTTTTT
TRBJ1-4	TRBV28	.	.	CASLTDTNEKLFF	TGTGCCTCTTTAACAGACACTAATGAAAAACTGTTTTTT
TRBJ2-1	TRBV5-1	.	.	CASSFGLAAAIEQFF	TGCGCCAGCAGCTTTGGCTTAGCGGCCGCCATCGAGCAGTTCTTC
TRBJ1-2	TRBV19	.	.	CASSGSRANGYTF	TGTGCCAGTAGTGGATCCAGGGCCAACGGCTACACCTTC
TRBJ2-5	TRBV11-2	.	.	CASSLERRQETQYF	TGTGCCAGCAGCTTAGAACGCAGACAAGAGACCCAGTACTTC
TRBJ2-3	TRBV2	.	.	CASIATSVRNTQYF	TGTGCCAGCATCGCGACTAGTGTTAGGAATACGCAGTATTTT
TRBJ2-3	TRBV7-3	TRBD1	.	CASSLFSQGAGDTQYF	TGTGCCAGCAGCTTATTTAGCCAGGGGGCGGGAGATACGCAGTATTTT